This T cell receptor beta chain is drawn from a study of T cells after yellow fever vaccination. Study-wide findings and caveats: The booster response re-showed most primary clones: 96% CD4, roughly 91% CD8. Peaking faster, on day 5 versus 15, the secondary response was nonetheless weaker.

CDR3 size: 15 residues. V shed 8 bases, J shed 7 bases, and the junction held 12 bases outside the gene matches. In germline, CDR1 is MDHEN, CDR2 SYDVKM. TCRdb redid the calling of the 5' RACE reads with MiXCR, one entry per CDR3 protein. The table lists some 500,000 distinct CDR3 sequences, roughly 12% of them singletons. Concerning this clonotype: Its antigen is unidentified.

The chain employs TRBV28 and TRBJ2-2; 8 bases agree with TRBD2. The sequence came from a man aged 25 to 45 who received the YFV17D yellow fever vaccine. The source material was PBMCs, sampled on the day of the yellow fever booster vaccination. Here the CDR3 reads CASLAGALSGGELFF. For the CDR3, the DNA is TGTGCCAGCCTAGCGGGTGCATTATCGGGCGGGGAGCTGTTTTTT. Full variable domain (missing parts from reference TRBV28 and TRBJ2-2): DVKVTQSSRYLVKRTGEKVFLECVQDMDHENMFWYRQDPGLGLRLIYFSYDVKMKEKGDIPEGYSVSREKKERFSLILESASTNQTSMYLCASLAGALSGGELFFGEGSRLTVL.